The 13 T cell receptor beta chains below all came from one sample that was sequenced in a study of technical replicates of blood from a few donors. The assay was immunoSEQ multiplex PCR, and TCRdb's table has in-frame clones only and misses some. The sample gives more than 65,000 clones, 96% of which show up once; roughly 0.34% is in the top ten. Sequenced input: T cells isolated from PBMCs. All receptors come from a human donor in good health.

The chain couples TRBV14 to TRBJ1-1; D is undetermined. The CDR3 has 15 residues. CDR1 is SGHDN, CDR2 FVKESK, per germline. V lost 4 bases, J lost 0 bases, and 12 bases lay in between. CDR3 loop: CASSLLLGMNTEAFF. The CDR3 DNA follows: TGTGCCAGCAGCCTCTTACTAGGGATGAACACTGAAGCTTTCTTT.

J is TRBJ2-1 and V is TRBV6-5, with D possibly TRBD2 on 6 matching bases. Trimming removed 6 bases from V and 9 bases from J, with 15 bases in between. From germline, CDR1 is MNHEY and CDR2 SVGAGI. The CDR3 is 13 residues long. CDR3 sequence (DNA): TGTGCCAGCAGCATTTATAGCGGCAGTGAGCAGTTCTTC. Protein product: CASSIYSGSEQFF.

The chain is built from TRBV9 and TRBJ1-1; weak D call: TRBD1 (5 bases). The CDR3 is 15 amino acids. Trimming took 3 bases from V and 0 from J, leaving 12 bases between them. Germline CDR1 and CDR2: SGDLS and YYNGEE. DNA for the CDR3: TGTGCCAGCAGCGGGACACCTTCCTTGAACACTGAAGCTTTCTTT. Its protein is CASSGTPSLNTEAFF. Full variable domain (missing parts from reference TRBV9 and TRBJ1-1): DSGVTQTPKHLITATGQRVTLRCSPRSGDLSVYWYQQSLDQGLQFLIQYYNGEERAKGNILERFSAQQFPDLHSELNLSSLELGDSALYFCASSGTPSLNTEAFFGQGTRLTVV.

The chain recombines TRBV6-4 with TRBJ2-1, with 9 positions matching TRBD2. CDR3 length: 18 amino acids. From germline, CDR1 is MRHNA and CDR2 SNTAGT. J was trimmed by 0 bases and V by 0 bases; bases with no gene match: 6. Here the CDR3 reads CASSDSMAGGSSYNEQFF. CDR3 DNA sequence: TGTGCCAGCAGTGACTCGATGGCGGGAGGGTCCTCCTACAATGAGCAGTTCTTC.

The CDR3 DNA follows: TGTGCCAGCAGTTTATCGGGGGGAGGGCAGTTTGAAGCTTTCTTT. It specifies CASSLSGGGQFEAFF. The chain combines TRBV27 with TRBJ1-1; tentatively, D is TRBD1 (5 bases). V lost 0 bases and J 7 bases, leaving 15 bases between the germline ends. The CDR3 runs to 15 residues. Germline V gene sequence: CDR1 MNHEY, CDR2 SMNVEV (reference sequence).

The DNA of the CDR3 is TGTGCCAGCAGTGAACGGGAGGGCTCATCCCTGGGGACCCAGTACTTC. Protein sequence: CASSEREGSSLGTQYF. The rearrangement joins TRBV6-1 to TRBJ2-5; 8 bases are a match to TRBD2. This CDR3 is built from 16 residues. Unmatched junction bases numbered 12, after V lost 2 bases and J lost 7 bases. Looked up from germline, CDR1 is MNHNS and CDR2 is SASEGT.

The chain has TRBV27 and TRBJ1-2; TRBD1 aligns across 7 bases. The germline gives CDR1 MNHEY, CDR2 SMNVEV (reference sequence). This CDR3 has 13 residues. The ends lost 6 bases at V and 10 bases at J; junction bases unmatched: 11. CDR3 sequence (DNA): TGTGCCAGCAGCTTCAAGGGGACAGAACCCTACACCTTC. This codes for CASSFKGTEPYTF.

This chain connects TRBV19 to TRBJ1-1; D unclear. The germline V and J ends were trimmed by 11 bases and 0 bases, with 13 bases remaining between them. CDR1 is LNHDA, CDR2 SQIVND, per germline (reference sequence). CDR3 size: 13 residues. In DNA form, the CDR3 reads TGTGCCGCCAGGAATCGCATGAACACTGAAGCTTTCTTT. Translated, it gives CAARNRMNTEAFF.

The V gene is TRBV9, the J gene TRBJ2-3; 10 bases map to TRBD2. Per the germline V gene, CDR1 is SGDLS and CDR2 is YYNGEE. The CDR3 contains 18 residues. V shed 0 bases, J shed 2 bases, and the junction held 9 bases outside the gene matches. The CDR3, as DNA: TGTGCCAGCAGCGTAGACCCGACTAGCGGGCTACTCACAGATACGCAGTATTTT. Translating gives CASSVDPTSGLLTDTQYF.

The genes are TRBV4-1 and TRBJ2-3; 10 nucleotides align to TRBD2. Losses at the gene ends were 0 bases for V and 2 bases for J; bases not matched to a gene: 5. Germline loops: CDR1 MGHRA, CDR2 YSYEKL. The CDR3 sequence is 17 residues long. CDR3 DNA: TGCGCCAGCAGCCAAGATCTAGCGGGAGCGGTCACAGATACGCAGTATTTT. Translation gives CASSQDLAGAVTDTQYF.

The V and J genes are TRBV29-1 and TRBJ2-7; D is unclear. This CDR3 is 14 amino acids long. Germline CDR1 and CDR2: SQVTM and ANQGSEA. V lost 0 bases to trimming and J lost 2 bases, with 11 bases between them. CDR3 sequence: CSVEDPTAAYEQYF. The CDR3 DNA reads as TGCAGCGTTGAAGATCCAACAGCCGCCTACGAGCAGTACTTC.

The chain uses TRBV18 and TRBJ2-1; TRBD1 aligns across 8 bases. The trim removed 4 bases at V and 0 bases at J, leaving 5 bases unmatched. There are 16 residues in the CDR3. Germline CDR1 and CDR2: KGHSH and LQKENI. The CDR3 region is CASSRSGTGSYNEQFF. CDR3 bases: TGTGCCAGCTCACGATCCGGGACAGGCTCCTACAATGAGCAGTTCTTC.

V gene TRBV7-3 combines with J gene TRBJ2-3; D is possibly TRBD2 (6 bases). The CDR3 runs 12 residues. Germline loops: CDR1 SGHTA, CDR2 FQGTGA. Deletions cut 4 bases from V and 4 bases from J, with 6 bases between. The CDR3 region has the DNA TGTGCCAGCAGCTGGGGGGCAGATACGCAGTATTTT. This encodes CASSWGADTQYF.